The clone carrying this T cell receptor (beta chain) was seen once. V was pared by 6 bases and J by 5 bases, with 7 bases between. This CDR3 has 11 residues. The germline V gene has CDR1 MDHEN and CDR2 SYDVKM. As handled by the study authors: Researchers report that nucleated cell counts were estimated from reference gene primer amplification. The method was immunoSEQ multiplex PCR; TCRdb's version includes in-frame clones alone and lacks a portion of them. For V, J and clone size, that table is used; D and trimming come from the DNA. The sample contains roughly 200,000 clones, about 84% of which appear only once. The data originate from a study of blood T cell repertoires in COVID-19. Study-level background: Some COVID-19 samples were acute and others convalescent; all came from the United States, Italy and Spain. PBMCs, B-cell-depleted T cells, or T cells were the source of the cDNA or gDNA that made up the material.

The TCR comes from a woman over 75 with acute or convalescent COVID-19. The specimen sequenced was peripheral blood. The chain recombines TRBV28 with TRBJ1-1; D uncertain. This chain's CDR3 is CASSLETEAFF. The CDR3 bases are TGTGCCAGCAGCTTAGAGACTGAAGCTTTCTTT.